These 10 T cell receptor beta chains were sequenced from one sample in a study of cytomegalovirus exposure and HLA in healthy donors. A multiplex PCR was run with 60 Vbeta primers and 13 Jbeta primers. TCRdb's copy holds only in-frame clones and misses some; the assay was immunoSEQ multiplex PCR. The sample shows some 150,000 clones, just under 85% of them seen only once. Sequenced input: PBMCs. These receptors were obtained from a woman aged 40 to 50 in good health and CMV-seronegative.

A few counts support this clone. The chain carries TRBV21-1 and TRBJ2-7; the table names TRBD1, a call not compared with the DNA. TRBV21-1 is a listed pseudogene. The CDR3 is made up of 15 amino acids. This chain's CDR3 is CASSKRRTGFREQYF. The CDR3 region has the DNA TGTGCCAGCAGCAAACGAAGGACAGGGTTTCGCGAGCAGTACTTC.

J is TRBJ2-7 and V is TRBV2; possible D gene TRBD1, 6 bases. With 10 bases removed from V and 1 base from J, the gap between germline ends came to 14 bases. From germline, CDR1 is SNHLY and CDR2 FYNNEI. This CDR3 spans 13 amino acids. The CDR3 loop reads CANEGVESYEQYF. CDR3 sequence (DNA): TGTGCCAATGAGGGGGTGGAATCCTACGAGCAGTACTTC. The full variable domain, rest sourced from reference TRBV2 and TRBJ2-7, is EPEVTQTPSHQVTQMGQEVILRCVPISNHLYFYWYRQILGQKVEFLVSFYNNEISEKSEIFDDQFSVERPDGSNFTLKIRSTKLEDSAMYFCANEGVESYEQYFGPGTRLTVT.

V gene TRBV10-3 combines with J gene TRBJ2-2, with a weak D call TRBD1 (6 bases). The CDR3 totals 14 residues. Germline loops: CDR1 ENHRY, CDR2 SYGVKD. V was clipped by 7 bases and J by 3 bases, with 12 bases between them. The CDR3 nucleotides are TGTGCCATCAAGAAGGGGGTTGACACCGGGGAGCTGTTTTTT. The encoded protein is CAIKKGVDTGELFF.

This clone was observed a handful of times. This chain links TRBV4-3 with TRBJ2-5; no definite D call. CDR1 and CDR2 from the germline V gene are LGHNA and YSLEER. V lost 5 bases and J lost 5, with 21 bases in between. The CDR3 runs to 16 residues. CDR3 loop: CASSSSVGALAETQYF. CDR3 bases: TGCGCCAGCAGCTCCTCGGTGGGCGCTCTTGCCGAGACCCAGTACTTC.

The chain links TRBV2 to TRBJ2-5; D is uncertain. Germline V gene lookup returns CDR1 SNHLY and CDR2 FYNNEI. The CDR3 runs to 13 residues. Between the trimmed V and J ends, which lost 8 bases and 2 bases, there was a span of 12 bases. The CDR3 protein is CASGRARQETQYF. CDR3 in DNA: TGTGCCAGCGGTCGCGCTCGACAAGAGACCCAGTACTTC.

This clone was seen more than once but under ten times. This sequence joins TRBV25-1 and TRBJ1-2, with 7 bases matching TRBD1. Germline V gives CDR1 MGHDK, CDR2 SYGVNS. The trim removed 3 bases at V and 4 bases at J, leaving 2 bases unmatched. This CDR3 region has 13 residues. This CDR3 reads CASSDGTAYGYTF. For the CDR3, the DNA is TGTGCCAGCAGTGATGGGACAGCCTATGGCTACACCTTC.

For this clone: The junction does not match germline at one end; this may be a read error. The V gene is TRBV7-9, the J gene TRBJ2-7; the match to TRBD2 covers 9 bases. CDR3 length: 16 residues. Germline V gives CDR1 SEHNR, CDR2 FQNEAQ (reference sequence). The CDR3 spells CAGSLATSSGTHEQYF. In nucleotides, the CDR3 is TGTGCCGGCAGCTTAGCCACCTCTAGCGGGACCCACGAGCAGTACTTC.

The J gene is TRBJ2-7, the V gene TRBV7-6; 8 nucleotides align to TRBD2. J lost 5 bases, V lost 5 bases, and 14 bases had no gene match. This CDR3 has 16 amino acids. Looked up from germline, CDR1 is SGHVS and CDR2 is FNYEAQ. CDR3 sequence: CASSPFGTRIGHEQYF. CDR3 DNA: TGTGCCAGCAGCCCTTTCGGGACTAGAATCGGTCACGAGCAGTACTTC.

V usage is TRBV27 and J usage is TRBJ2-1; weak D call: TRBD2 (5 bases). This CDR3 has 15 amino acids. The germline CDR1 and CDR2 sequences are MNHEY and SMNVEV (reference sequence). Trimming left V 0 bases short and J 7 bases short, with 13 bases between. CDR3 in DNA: TGTGCCAGCAGTTTATCCCCTCTAGCAAGGAATGAGCAGTTCTTC. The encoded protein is CASSLSPLARNEQFF.

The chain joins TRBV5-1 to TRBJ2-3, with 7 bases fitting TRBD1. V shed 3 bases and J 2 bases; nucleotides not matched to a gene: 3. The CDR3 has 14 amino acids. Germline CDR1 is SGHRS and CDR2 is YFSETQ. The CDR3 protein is CASSSGQYTDTQYF. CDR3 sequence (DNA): TGCGCCAGCAGCTCGGGACAGTACACAGATACGCAGTATTTT.